The 29 T cell receptor beta chains reported below all come from one sample, sequenced in a study of blood T cell repertoires in COVID-19. Libraries were prepared by immunoSEQ multiplex PCR; TCRdb keeps only in-frame clonotypes and omits some of them. Of about 120,000 clones listed, 85% were seen once; the top ten hold around 5.5%. The sequenced sample consisted of peripheral blood. These receptors all come from a woman aged 55-70 years with COVID-19, enrolled during active disease.

The chain uses TRBV30 and TRBJ2-1; D is unresolved. The CDR3 contains 13 residues. V lost 3 bases, J lost 12 bases, and 18 bases lay in between. Germline V CDR1 and CDR2: GTSNPN, SVGIG (reference sequence). The DNA of the CDR3 is TGTGCCTGGAGCCTACCTCAAGGCCTAGGGCAGTTCTTC. It is translated as CAWSLPQGLGQFF.

This clone was observed once. The rearrangement joins TRBV7-6 to TRBJ2-3; unclear D gene. V lost 5 bases to trimming and J lost 0 bases, with 18 bases between them. From germline, CDR1 is SGHVS and CDR2 FNYEAQ. The CDR3 runs to 17 residues. The CDR3 sequence: CASSRLPNPASTDTQYF. In DNA, the CDR3 is TGTGCCAGCAGCCGACTTCCTAACCCCGCTAGCACAGATACGCAGTATTTT.

The V and J genes are TRBV5-5 and TRBJ1-1; no reliable D call. The CDR3 contains 15 residues. Trimming took 2 bases from V and 1 from J, leaving 12 bases between them. CDR1 and CDR2 from the germline V gene are SGHKS and YYEKEE (reference sequence). The CDR3 DNA sequence: TGTGCCAGCAGCTTCTCCCCGGGTGGGAACACTGAAGCTTTCTTT. As protein: CASSFSPGGNTEAFF.

The rearrangement joins TRBV3-1 (or the pseudogene TRBV3-2) to TRBJ1-2; D gene uncertain. The CDR3 is 16 amino acids. V lost 0 bases to trimming and J lost 5 bases, with 16 bases between them. The germline CDR1 and CDR2 sequences are LGHDT and YNNKEL (reference sequence). CDR3 in amino acids: CASSQDGIPGEYGYTF. The CDR3 region has the DNA TGTGCCAGCAGCCAAGATGGGATACCCGGGGAATATGGCTACACCTTC.

The J gene is TRBJ1-5, the V gene TRBV2, with TRBD1 matching 9 bases. Germline V gene data show CDR1 as SNHLY and CDR2 as FYNNEI. There are 15 residues in the CDR3. Trimming at V came to 7 bases and at J to 4 bases, leaving 8 bases not matched to a gene. The CDR3 loop reads CASKPGQGWNQPQHF. The CDR3 DNA sequence: TGTGCCAGCAAACCGGGACAGGGTTGGAATCAGCCCCAGCATTTT.

V usage is TRBV11-2 and J usage is TRBJ2-1; 7 bases align to TRBD2. CDR3 size: 15 residues. The germline gives CDR1 SGHAT, CDR2 FQNNGV. V lost 2 bases to trimming and J lost 7 bases; unmatched junction nucleotides: 8. CDR3 residues: CASSLNGQGGNEQFF. DNA for the CDR3: TGTGCCAGCAGCTTAAACGGTCAGGGAGGGAATGAGCAGTTCTTC.

The V call is TRBV6-5, the J call TRBJ1-2; 7 bases are shared with TRBD1. The length of the CDR3 is 15 residues. The V segment lost 7 bases and the J segment 5 bases; nucleotides outside the gene matches: 13. Per germline, CDR1 MNHEY and CDR2 SVGAGI. CDR3 amino acids: CASIKGGGGLYGYTF. The CDR3 coding sequence is TGTGCCAGCATCAAAGGAGGGGGCGGCTTGTATGGCTACACCTTC.

This chain links TRBV3-1 (or the pseudogene TRBV3-2) with TRBJ1-4; D is ambiguous. The CDR3 consists of 15 residues. V lost 2 bases and J 0 bases, leaving 7 bases between the germline ends. Germline V CDR1 and CDR2: LGHDT, YNNKEL (reference sequence). The CDR3 region is CASSQNIPTNEKLFF. CDR3 nucleotide sequence: TGTGCCAGCAGCCAAAACATTCCAACTAATGAAAAACTGTTTTTT.

The gene calls are TRBV5-3 and TRBJ1-2; TRBD1 matches 7 bases. TRBV5-3 is filed as an ORF, its function uncertain. The CDR3 is made up of 15 amino acids. Trimming at V came to 5 bases and at J to 1 base, leaving 8 bases not matched to a gene. DNA for the CDR3: TGTGCCAGAAGGGGCGGGACAGCCTTTAACTATGGCTACACCTTC. Its protein product is CARRGGTAFNYGYTF.

CDR3 nucleotides: TGTGCCAGCAGGGGGACAGGGGATTACTATGGCTACACCTTC. Protein product: CASRGTGDYYGYTF. J is TRBJ1-2 and V is TRBV2; TRBD1 matches at 10 bases. CDR1 is SNHLY, CDR2 FYNNEI, per germline. V was pared by 6 bases and J by 3 bases, with 4 bases of the junction left unmatched. The CDR3 consists of 14 residues.

The J gene is TRBJ1-4, the V gene TRBV6-1; TRBD1 aligns across 8 bases. Germline V lookup: CDR1 MNHNS, CDR2 SASEGT. The junction had 4 bases not matched to a gene; V was cut back by 2 bases and J by 8 bases. The CDR3 is made up of 14 amino acids. The CDR3: CASSELQGVEKLFF. CDR3 DNA sequence: TGTGCCAGCAGTGAATTACAGGGGGTCGAAAAACTGTTTTTT.

CDR3 region: CASSVALTGTVNEQFF. CDR3 coding DNA: TGTGCCAGCAGCGTAGCCTTGACAGGGACCGTCAATGAGCAGTTCTTC. The chain joins TRBV9 to TRBJ2-1; 7 bases match TRBD1. Germline V gene data show CDR1 as SGDLS and CDR2 as YYNGEE. V lost 0 bases and J lost 6; bases outside the gene matches: 9. There are 16 residues in the CDR3.

This rearrangement joins TRBV2 to TRBJ2-7; weak D call: TRBD1 (6 bases). The CDR3 length is 12 residues. The V gene's germline CDR1 is SNHLY and CDR2 FYNNEI. V was trimmed by 8 bases and J by 0 bases, leaving 8 bases between them. The CDR3 protein is CASGQSSYEQYF. In DNA, the CDR3 is TGTGCCAGCGGACAGAGCTCCTACGAGCAGTACTTC.

The rearrangement joins TRBV28 to TRBJ2-3, with TRBD1 as a possible D gene (6 bases). This CDR3 contains 13 residues. Germline CDR1 is MDHEN and CDR2 is SYDVKM. The V end was cut by 6 bases, the J end by 2 bases, with 9 bases between. The CDR3 DNA follows: TGTGCCAGCAGAGGGGGAGTCACAGATACGCAGTATTTT. Amino acid sequence: CASRGGVTDTQYF.

This sequence joins TRBV19 and TRBJ1-4; a possible D gene is TRBD1 (5 bases). The V gene lost 3 bases and the J gene lost 10 bases, with 15 bases spanning the gap. Looked up from germline, CDR1 is LNHDA and CDR2 is SQIVND (reference sequence). This CDR3 comprises 14 residues. CDR3 sequence reads: CASSMGGVSGKLFF. Written as DNA, the CDR3 is TGTGCCAGTAGTATGGGAGGGGTGAGCGGAAAACTGTTTTTT. The full variable domain, rest sourced from reference TRBV19 and TRBJ1-4, is DGGITQSPKYLFRKEGQNVTLSCEQNLNHDAMYWYRQDPGQGLRLIYYSQIVNDFQKGDIAEGYSVSREKKESFPLTVTSAQKNPTAFYLCASSMGGVSGKLFFGSGTQLSVL.

The rearrangement links TRBV7-2 to TRBJ2-7; D is perhaps TRBD1 (5 bases). Germline V gene lookup returns CDR1 SGHTA and CDR2 FQGNSA. The V end was cut by 1 base, the J end by 3 bases, with 19 bases between. The CDR3 has 17 residues. The CDR3 loop reads CASSLEAGRWGHYEQYF. The CDR3, as DNA: TGTGCCAGCAGCTTAGAGGCAGGGCGTTGGGGCCACTACGAGCAGTACTTC. The full variable domain, its missing parts supplied by reference TRBV7-2 and TRBJ2-7, is GAGVSQSPSNKVTEKGKDVELRCDPISGHTALYWYRQSLGQGLEFLIYFQGNSAPDKSGLPSDRFSAERTGGSVSTLTIQRTQQEDSAVYLCASSLEAGRWGHYEQYFGPGTRLTVT.

The chain combines TRBV6-5 with TRBJ1-1; 11 bases are a match to TRBD1. CDR3 size: 14 residues. Per the germline V gene, CDR1 is MNHEY and CDR2 is SVGAGI. V dropped 6 bases and J dropped 3; count of bases not matched to a gene: 3. For the CDR3, the DNA is TGTGCCAGCAGCCTGGGACAGGGGGACACTGAAGCTTTCTTT. Residues: CASSLGQGDTEAFF.

This clone was detected only a few times. The rearrangement joins TRBV19 to TRBJ1-2; unclear D gene. V gave up 7 bases and J gave up 7 bases, with 10 bases separating them. This CDR3 region has 11 residues. In germline, CDR1 is LNHDA, CDR2 SQIVND (reference sequence). This CDR3 is CASTQTFGYTF. CDR3 nucleotide sequence: TGTGCCAGTACCCAGACTTTTGGCTACACCTTC. The full variable domain, in which reference TRBV19 and TRBJ1-2 provide the parts outside the CDR3, is DGGITQSPKYLFRKEGQNVTLSCEQNLNHDAMYWYRQDPGQGLRLIYYSQIVNDFQKGDIAEGYSVSREKKESFPLTVTSAQKNPTAFYLCASTQTFGYTFGSGTRLTVV.

Written as DNA, the CDR3 is TGTGCCATCAGTCCGACAGGGAATCAGCCCCAGCATTTT. Translating gives CAISPTGNQPQHF. This chain joins TRBV10-3 and TRBJ1-5, with 7 bases that match TRBD1. V shed 5 bases and J 4 bases; nucleotides not matched to a gene: 2. Germline lookup yields CDR1 ENHRY and CDR2 SYGVKD. This CDR3 comprises 13 residues.

The chain has TRBV12-5 and TRBJ1-1; 8 nucleotides line up with TRBD1. The V segment lost 3 bases and the J segment 11 bases; nucleotides outside the gene matches: 8. The germline V gene has CDR1 LGHNT and CDR2 FRNRAP. The CDR3 covers 13 residues. CDR3 bases: TGTGCTAGTGGTTTCGACAGGGGAATTGGGGCTTTCTTT. Translation: CASGFDRGIGAFF.

This rearrangement joins TRBV7-9 to TRBJ2-7; D is possibly TRBD2 (5 bases). The germline CDR1 and CDR2 sequences are SEHNR and FQNEAQ (reference sequence). Trimming shortened V by 5 bases and J by 0 bases, and 14 bases separated the two germline ends. This CDR3 comprises 15 residues. The CDR3 DNA reads TGTGCCAGCAGCCGATCGGCGGGCAGCTCCTACGAGCAGTACTTC. This translates into CASSRSAGSSYEQYF.

The rearrangement uses TRBV5-1 and TRBJ2-1, with 14 bases identical to TRBD2. Germline assignment: CDR1 SGHRS and CDR2 YFSETQ. With 3 bases clipped from V and 0 bases from J, the junction kept 11 bases outside the gene matches. The CDR3 has 20 amino acids. The CDR3 DNA follows: TGCGCCAGCAGCTCCAAGACTAGCGGGGGGGATTTAAGCTCCTACAATGAGCAGTTCTTC. The encoded protein is CASSSKTSGGDLSSYNEQFF.

The chain has TRBV2 and TRBJ1-1; D uncertain. Germline V CDR1 and CDR2: SNHLY, FYNNEI. This CDR3 spans 14 amino acids. Trimming pared 8 bases from V and 5 bases from J, leaving 18 bases between. CDR3 nucleotides: TGTGCCAGCTGTTATGCCGGCGACGGGACTGAAGCTTTCTTT. Its translation is CASCYAGDGTEAFF.

This clone has a single count. This chain connects TRBV7-6 to TRBJ2-5; a weak D match, TRBD1 (6 bases). Per the germline V gene, CDR1 is SGHVS and CDR2 is FNYEAQ. CDR3 length: 16 amino acids. Trimming cost V 6 bases and J 7 bases, with 24 bases left between them. The CDR3 region is CASSSKRLAGEGTQYF. Written as DNA, the CDR3 is TGTGCCAGCAGTTCCAAGCGATTGGCAGGGGAAGGGACCCAGTACTTC.

This clone turned up a few times. The sample holds other DNA sequences that translate to the same CDR3. Here the CDR3 reads CASSPGPNQPQHF. CDR3 DNA: TGTGCCAGCTCACCAGGGCCCAATCAGCCCCAGCATTTT. The chain has TRBV18 and TRBJ1-5, with D unclear. CDR3 length equals 13 residues. Germline lookup yields CDR1 KGHSH and CDR2 LQKENI. V shed 2 bases and J shed 3 bases, with 5 bases lying between them.

This clone was recorded a few times. The chain recombines TRBV23-1 with TRBJ2-6; the match to TRBD1 covers 7 bases. TRBV23-1 carries the ORF label, with uncertain function. The CDR3 consists of 18 residues. Unmatched junction bases numbered 9, after V lost 4 bases and J lost 0 bases. The DNA for the CDR3 is TGCGCCAGCAGTCCAGGACAGGTGGACTCCTCTGGGGCCAACGTCCTGACTTTC. Translating it yields CASSPGQVDSSGANVLTF.

This clone was detected a few times. The V call is TRBV21-1, the J call TRBJ1-5. TRBV21-1 is deemed a pseudogene. This CDR3 is 14 amino acids long. CDR3 region: CASSARVPPGPQHF. The DNA for the CDR3 is TGTGCCAGCAGCGCTCGGGTCCCCCCGGGGCCCCAGCATTTT.

The chain links TRBV27 to TRBJ2-5, with TRBD1 identical over 7 bases. In germline, CDR1 is MNHEY, CDR2 SMNVEV (reference sequence). CDR3 length: 17 residues. J lost 2 bases, V lost 5 bases, and 14 bases had no gene match. CDR3 in DNA: TGTGCCAGCAGTCACGGGACAGCTATACGAGAACAAGAGACCCAGTACTTC. It yields the protein CASSHGTAIREQETQYF.

This clone was recorded once. The V call is TRBV4-1, the J call TRBJ1-2; TRBD1 might be the D (6 bases). Trimming cost V 0 bases and J 4 bases, with 9 bases left between them. The length of the CDR3 is 14 residues. CDR1 is MGHRA, CDR2 YSYEKL, per germline. CDR3 nucleotides: TGCGCCAGCAGCCAAGAGACAGGAATCTATGGCTACACCTTC. This sequence encodes CASSQETGIYGYTF.